Detailed here is one TCR beta chain. This entry is derived from a study of shared clonotypes between healthy human individuals. Per germline, CDR1 MNHNS and CDR2 SASEGT. This CDR3 region has 15 residues. The junction had 5 bases not matched to a gene; V was cut back by 1 base and J by 3 bases. The repertoire was sequenced with immunoSEQ multiplex PCR; TCRdb's copy has only in-frame clones and lacks some. The sample includes approximately 2.5 million clones, 80% to 95% of them seen just once. Input material: naive CD4+ T cells from PBMCs. Indicated subset: CD45RA+ positively selected. The chain recombines TRBV6-1 with TRBJ2-5; 7 bases map to TRBD2. The source of this sequence is a man aged 18 to 35 in good health. Some clones in this sample may be carry-over from other donors' samples. CDR3 region: CASSEVGTIKETQYF. CDR3 DNA: TGTGCCAGCAGTGAAGTTGGGACTATTAAAGAGACCCAGTACTTC.